The clone carrying this T cell receptor beta chain was seen a handful of times. Its antigen is not known. This entry is derived from a study of vaccination effects on CD4 cells after COVID-19. Study summary: Post-vaccine samples followed the second dose by a median of 72 days.

CD4+ T cell isolation took place after approximately 11 days of culture. Participants received two doses of either the BNT162b2 or mRNA-1273 vaccine. Profiling relied on immunoSEQ multiplex PCR, and the TCRdb table lists in-frame clones only, not all of them. The sample records about 66,000 clones, under 80% being singletons. This CDR3 spans 15 amino acids. Germline assignment: CDR1 SGDLS and CDR2 YYNGEE. V was clipped by 2 bases and J by 5 bases, with 13 bases between them. J is TRBJ1-4 and V is TRBV9; TRBD1 is a possible D gene (6 bases). Sequenced material: CD4+ T cells from PBMCs cultured without peptide, taken after COVID-19 vaccination. The source of this sequence is a human donor who received a COVID-19 vaccine. The CDR3 is CASSVDTGTNEKLFF. The CDR3, as DNA: TGTGCCAGCAGCGTTGATACAGGGACCAATGAAAAACTGTTTTTT.